This passage covers 30 T cell receptor beta chains from one sample sequenced in a study of T-cell reconstitution after alpha-beta-depleted transplantation in children. Unique molecular identifiers were incorporated during preparation of the TCRbeta library. MiXCR, applied by TCRdb to the PCR reads, yields one record per CDR3 protein. In the table there are a few hundred thousand distinct CDR3 sequences, over 10% of which are singletons. Sequenced here: PBMCs, mostly from graft donor cells, sampled 360 days after TCRalphabeta/CD19-depleted stem cell transplant. All receptors derive from a male patient under 18 who had a stem cell transplant for acute myeloid leukemia, so the T cells may come from the graft donor.

This clonotype was observed many times. This CDR3 is CATSDPPVGREFF. Here the CDR3 DNA reads TGTGCCACCAGTGACCCCCCCGTGGGAAGGGAGTTCTTC. J is TRBJ2-1 and V is TRBV24-1; D is unresolved. Germline V gene data show CDR1 as KGHDR and CDR2 as SFDVKD. The length of the CDR3 is 13 residues. Between the trimmed V and J ends, which lost 4 bases and 14 bases, there was a span of 17 bases.

The chain links TRBV20-1 to TRBJ2-1, with 7 nucleotides matching TRBD2. The junction had 13 bases not matched to a gene; V was cut back by 1 base and J by 10 bases. Germline V gene lookup returns CDR1 DFQATT and CDR2 SNEGSKA (reference sequence). The CDR3 has 15 amino acids. CDR3 loop: CSARVRDYPRKEQFF. CDR3 in DNA: TGCAGTGCTAGAGTTCGGGACTATCCTCGGAAGGAGCAGTTCTTC.

This clonotype turned up a few times. The V call is TRBV12-3 or TRBV12-4, the J call TRBJ2-4; 8 nucleotides match TRBD2. This CDR3 has 17 amino acids. V shed 3 bases and J 1 base; nucleotides not matched to a gene: 8. The CDR3 DNA reads as TGTGCCAGCAGTTTCGGGGCGGGACTAGGTGCCAAAAACATTCAGTACTTC. It specifies CASSFGAGLGAKNIQYF.

This clonotype has a handful of counts. This chain joins TRBV20-1 and TRBJ2-1; 7 bases are a match to TRBD2. The CDR3 extends over 13 amino acids. The V and J ends lost 3 bases and 4 bases, in that order; junction bases with no gene match: 3. Germline-derived CDR1 and CDR2 are DFQATT and SNEGSKA (reference sequence). CDR3 in amino acids: CSASLAEYNEQFF. The DNA for the CDR3 is TGCAGTGCTAGCCTAGCGGAGTACAATGAGCAGTTCTTC.

The table lists this clonotype with a few counts. This chain links TRBV10-3 with TRBJ1-1; D is uncertain. The germline V gene has CDR1 ENHRY and CDR2 SYGVKD. The CDR3 spans 13 residues. The germline V and J ends were trimmed by 2 bases and 4 bases, with 8 bases remaining between them. The CDR3 nucleotides read TGTGCCATCAGTGAGGGCCCGGGCACTGAAGCTTTCTTT. Translated: CAISEGPGTEAFF.

The rearrangement joins TRBV20-1 to TRBJ2-1; 9 nucleotides align to TRBD1. The CDR3 is made up of 17 amino acids. CDR1 and CDR2 (germline): DFQATT, SNEGSKA (reference sequence). Unmatched junction bases numbered 13, after V lost 6 bases and J lost 1 base. The CDR3 bases are TGCAGTGCGATGACAGGGGGAGGCCCATGGTCCTACAATGAGCAGTTCTTC. Amino acid sequence: CSAMTGGGPWSYNEQFF.

This clonotype showed up many times. The chain carries TRBV6-5 and TRBJ2-1, with D possibly called TRBD1 or TRBD2 (5 bases each). This CDR3 region has 15 residues. Germline CDR1 is MNHEY and CDR2 is SVGAGI. Between the trimmed V and J ends, which lost 3 bases and 6 bases, there was a span of 15 bases. In nucleotides, the CDR3 is TGTGCCAGCAGTTATGAGGGACGTAGCCGCAATGAGCAGTTCTTC. Its protein product is CASSYEGRSRNEQFF.

This clonotype was found a few times. The chain couples TRBV6-2 or TRBV6-3 to TRBJ2-7; 11 bases match TRBD2. The CDR3 totals 14 residues. Germline CDR1 and CDR2: MNHEY and SVGEGT. V gave up 2 bases and J gave up 6 bases; unmatched junction bases: 3. In DNA form, the CDR3 reads TGTGCCAGCAGTTACCCCGGGACTAGCGGCGAGCAGTACTTC. Its protein is CASSYPGTSGEQYF.

This clonotype was counted only a few times. The chain combines TRBV24-1 with TRBJ2-1; D could derive from TRBD1 or TRBD2 (5 bases each). Trimming pared 5 bases from V and 3 bases from J, leaving 13 bases between. Germline assignment: CDR1 KGHDR and CDR2 SFDVKD. The CDR3 loop spans 15 amino acids. The CDR3 coding sequence is TGTGCCACCAGTGGGGGTGGGGACCACTACAATGAGCAGTTCTTC. This sequence encodes CATSGGGDHYNEQFF.

This clonotype was found many times. V is TRBV9 and J is TRBJ2-7, with D tentatively TRBD2 (6 bases). The CDR3 contains 15 residues. The V end lost 3 bases, the J end lost 2 bases, and 15 bases lay between the germline ends. Per the germline V gene, CDR1 is SGDLS and CDR2 is YYNGEE. The CDR3 protein is CASSALEGLTYEQYF. The CDR3 DNA follows: TGTGCCAGCAGCGCCTTGGAGGGCCTAACCTACGAGCAGTACTTC.

In this sample, this clonotype turned up many times. This chain joins TRBV7-2 and TRBJ2-1, with TRBD1 matching over 7 bases. J gave up 7 bases and V 5 bases, and 11 bases lay outside the gene matches. Germline V lookup: CDR1 SGHTA, CDR2 FQGNSA. The CDR3 contains 15 residues. The CDR3 loop is CASSPQGVSTNEQFF. In DNA, the CDR3 is TGTGCCAGCAGCCCCCAGGGGGTCTCCACAAATGAGCAGTTCTTC.

The J gene is TRBJ2-1, the V gene TRBV27, with TRBD2 matching 8 bases. The CDR3 loop spans 15 amino acids. Per germline, CDR1 MNHEY and CDR2 SMNVEV (reference sequence). J lost 7 bases, V lost 6 bases, and 11 bases had no gene match. The CDR3 bases are TGTGCCAGCAGCTCCGGGGGGGGAGGGAGAAATGAGCAGTTCTTC. Its translation is CASSSGGGGRNEQFF.

The sample holds a few counts of this clonotype. The rearrangement joins TRBV24-1 to TRBJ2-7; perhaps TRBD2 as D (6 bases). Trimming removed 4 bases from V and 4 bases from J, with 13 bases in between. The CDR3 runs to 14 residues. The germline gives CDR1 KGHDR, CDR2 SFDVKD. CDR3 loop: CATSDGPGRYEQYF. The DNA of the CDR3 is TGTGCCACCAGTGACGGACCTGGGAGGTACGAGCAGTACTTC.

In its sample, this clonotype was seen a few times. The gene calls are TRBV29-1 and TRBJ1-2; TRBD1 aligns across 11 bases. The V gene's germline CDR1 is SQVTM and CDR2 ANQGSEA. The CDR3 is 19 residues long. Trimming removed 3 bases from V and 5 bases from J; junction bases left unmatched: 20. CDR3 residues: CSVDPLRDRGKFGKYGYTF. The DNA of the CDR3 is TGCAGCGTTGACCCACTCCGGGACAGGGGGAAGTTTGGGAAATATGGCTACACCTTC.

This clonotype was counted between two and nine times. The V gene is TRBV7-2, the J gene TRBJ1-1; D is possibly TRBD1 (6 bases). This CDR3 is 14 amino acids long. Per the germline V gene, CDR1 is SGHTA and CDR2 is FQGNSA. The V gene lost 1 base and the J gene lost 4 bases, with 10 bases spanning the gap. Here the CDR3 reads CASSLVGQSTEAFF. DNA for the CDR3: TGTGCCAGCAGCTTAGTCGGACAGTCCACTGAAGCTTTCTTT.

This clonotype was counted ten times or more. The V call is TRBV11-1, the J call TRBJ2-1, with 14 positions matching TRBD2. This CDR3 region has 18 residues. V trimming: 4 bases; J trimming: 6 bases; junction bases outside the gene matches: 11. Germline V gives CDR1 SGHAT, CDR2 FQDESV (reference sequence). The CDR3 coding sequence is TGTGCCAGCAGCTCAGCCGGACTAGCGGGAGGCCTACTCAATGAGCAGTTCTTC. Translated, it gives CASSSAGLAGGLLNEQFF.

The rearrangement joins TRBV5-1 to TRBJ2-1, with TRBD2 identical over 11 bases. CDR3 length: 16 residues. CDR1 is SGHRS and CDR2 is YFSETQ in the germline V gene. V shed 2 bases and J 8 bases; nucleotides not matched to a gene: 9. CDR3 sequence reads: CASSFLPGTSGYEQFF. Here the CDR3 DNA reads TGCGCCAGCAGCTTCCTCCCCGGGACTAGCGGATATGAGCAGTTCTTC.

This clonotype showed up many times. The V gene is TRBV15, the J gene TRBJ1-1, with TRBD1 as a possible D gene (5 bases). The CDR3 is made up of 15 amino acids. CDR1 is LNHNV, CDR2 YYDKDF, per germline (reference sequence). Trimming left V 1 base short and J 0 bases short, with 9 bases between. CDR3 region: CATSRAPTVNTEAFF. CDR3 nucleotides: TGTGCCACCAGCAGAGCACCGACAGTGAACACTGAAGCTTTCTTT.

The J gene is TRBJ2-7, the V gene TRBV2; D is ambiguous. V was cut by 3 bases and J by 3 bases, with 9 bases left in between. From germline, CDR1 is SNHLY and CDR2 FYNNEI. The CDR3 sequence is 13 residues long. The CDR3 region has the DNA TGTGCCAGCAGTGACGACTCCTACTACGAGCAGTACTTC. It codes for CASSDDSYYEQYF.

This clonotype was detected a few times. The CDR3 sequence: CASRGQRGNYEQYF. CDR3 DNA: TGTGCCAGCAGAGGGCAGCGGGGGAACTACGAGCAGTACTTC. The rearrangement uses TRBV14 and TRBJ2-7, with 8 bases that match TRBD2. This CDR3 spans 14 amino acids. Germline loops: CDR1 SGHDN, CDR2 FVKESK. The V segment lost 6 bases and the J segment 3 bases; nucleotides outside the gene matches: 7.

This clonotype has a count of ten or more. The CDR3 region has the DNA TGCAGTGCTAGACGTCAGAGACAGGGCGCCTACGAGCAGTACTTC. It encodes CSARRQRQGAYEQYF. The chain employs TRBV20-1 and TRBJ2-7; 7 nucleotides agree with TRBD1. This CDR3 is built from 15 residues. Trimming removed 2 bases from V and 2 bases from J; junction bases left unmatched: 9. The germline V gene encodes CDR1 DFQATT and CDR2 SNEGSKA (reference sequence).

The chain uses TRBV28 and TRBJ2-5; 9 bases agree with TRBD1. The CDR3 runs 15 residues. Germline trimming cut 6 bases from V and 1 base from J; bases unmatched to any gene: 6. The germline V gene encodes CDR1 MDHEN and CDR2 SYDVKM. The CDR3 spells CASRRGQGLQETQYF. DNA of the CDR3: TGTGCCAGCAGACGGGGACAGGGACTCCAAGAGACCCAGTACTTC.

This clonotype was counted between two and nine times. The rearrangement links TRBV29-1 to TRBJ2-5, with TRBD2 matching 9 bases. With V trimmed by 4 bases and J by 7 bases, 10 bases remained unmatched. In germline, CDR1 is SQVTM, CDR2 ANQGSEA. This CDR3 comprises 14 residues. DNA of the CDR3: TGCAGCGTTGCCGCGGGAGGGGCCCAGGGGACCCAGTACTTC. Its translation: CSVAAGGAQGTQYF.

This clonotype was seen only a few times. CDR3 bases: TGCAGTGCTAGCGGGGGAAACTCCTACAATGAGCAGTTCTTC. This sequence encodes CSASGGNSYNEQFF. This chain links TRBV20-1 with TRBJ2-1, with D maybe TRBD2 (6 bases). Deletions cut 3 bases from V and 0 bases from J, with 9 bases between. The CDR3 is 14 amino acids. CDR1 is DFQATT, CDR2 SNEGSKA, per germline (reference sequence).

This chain uses TRBV20-1 with TRBJ2-3; the D gene is possibly TRBD1 (5 bases). The germline CDR1 and CDR2 sequences are DFQATT and SNEGSKA (reference sequence). The CDR3 runs 15 residues. V lost 3 bases and J 2 bases, leaving 15 bases between the germline ends. CDR3 sequence reads: CSASSAGIVTDTQYF. Written as DNA, the CDR3 is TGCAGTGCTAGCTCAGCAGGGATTGTCACAGATACGCAGTATTTT.

This clonotype was seen a few times. V is TRBV12-3 or TRBV12-4 and J is TRBJ2-7, with 11 positions matching TRBD1. This CDR3 comprises 15 residues. V trimming: 4 bases; J trimming: 2 bases; junction bases outside the gene matches: 4. This chain's CDR3 is CASSSPDRGPYEQYF. The DNA for the CDR3 is TGTGCCAGCAGTTCCCCGGACAGGGGGCCCTACGAGCAGTACTTC.

Only a few counts were recorded for this clonotype. The chain uses TRBV27 and TRBJ2-3, with D possibly TRBD1 on 6 matching bases. This CDR3 spans 16 amino acids. From germline, CDR1 is MNHEY and CDR2 SMNVEV (reference sequence). Trimming pared 2 bases from V and 0 bases from J, leaving 12 bases between. In DNA, the CDR3 is TGTGCCAGCAGTTTAATTGGGGGCAGGAGCACAGATACGCAGTATTTT. Translation gives CASSLIGGRSTDTQYF.

This clonotype was detected a few times. The chain couples TRBV4-3 to TRBJ2-3; D is perhaps TRBD2 (5 bases). The CDR3 length is 15 residues. The V and J ends lost 3 bases and 3 bases respectively, with 13 bases between them. CDR1 and CDR2 (germline): LGHNA, YSLEER. This CDR3 reads CASSQSAEVTDTQYF. The CDR3, as DNA: TGCGCCAGCAGCCAGTCAGCGGAGGTGACAGATACGCAGTATTTT.

V and J are TRBV27 and TRBJ1-5; no reliable D call. The length of the CDR3 is 14 residues. The germline V gene encodes CDR1 MNHEY and CDR2 SMNVEV (reference sequence). Trimming pared 5 bases from V and 6 bases from J, leaving 14 bases between. CDR3 nucleotide sequence: TGTGCCAGCAGTCCCTTTCCATCAGGTCAGCCCCAGCATTTT. It encodes CASSPFPSGQPQHF.

Written as DNA, the CDR3 is TGTGCCAGCAGCTCAGGACTAGCGGGAGGCCAAGAGACCCAGTACTTC. Translating it yields CASSSGLAGGQETQYF. The rearrangement uses TRBV7-2 and TRBJ2-5, with TRBD2 identical over 14 bases. From germline, CDR1 is SGHTA and CDR2 FQGNSA. The length of the CDR3 is 16 residues. With V trimmed by 4 bases and J by 1 base, 2 bases remained unmatched.